This entry lists 30 T cell receptor beta chains sequenced from one sample in a study of T cell responses to AZD1222 COVID-19 vaccine. Repertoires were generated with immunoSEQ multiplex PCR, while TCRdb's copy carries only in-frame clones and drops some. The sample carries over 110,000 clones, about 90% recorded once. This material consisted of peripheral blood, taken 28 days after the second AZD1222 dose. Every receptor here comes from an adult who received the AZD1222 COVID-19 vaccine.

The V and J genes are TRBV4-1 and TRBJ1-1, with no clear D. Germline assignment: CDR1 MGHRA and CDR2 YSYEKL. The CDR3 has 12 residues. Trimming pared 1 base from V and 7 bases from J, leaving 7 bases between. CDR3 bases: TGCGCCAGCAGCCAAGGTCAGAATGAAGCTTTCTTT. Its translation: CASSQGQNEAFF.

This sequence joins TRBV4-1 and TRBJ2-2, with 12 bases identical to TRBD2. Germline loops: CDR1 MGHRA, CDR2 YSYEKL. Trimming cost V 1 base and J 13 bases; bases outside gene matches: 7. This CDR3 has 15 residues. CDR3 coding DNA: TGCGCCAGCAGCCAAGGGACTAGCGGGGCAACGGGGCTGTTTTTT. As protein: CASSQGTSGATGLFF.

The V and J genes are TRBV11-3 and TRBJ2-1; TRBD1 agrees at 7 bases. The CDR3 spans 15 residues. Germline values: CDR1 SGHNT, CDR2 YENEEA. V dropped 5 bases and J dropped 5; count of bases not matched to a gene: 9. The CDR3 coding sequence is TGTGCCAGCAGCCTTCGACAGGGTGGGAACAATGAGCAGTTCTTC. This gives the protein CASSLRQGGNNEQFF. The full variable domain, rest sourced from reference TRBV11-3 and TRBJ2-1, is EAGVVQSPRYKIIEKKQPVAFWCNPISGHNTLYWYLQNLGQGPELLIRYENEEAVDDSQLPKDRFSAERLKGVDSTLKIQPAELGDSAVYLCASSLRQGGNNEQFFGPGTRLTVL.

The chain links TRBV5-5 to TRBJ2-2, with a weak D call TRBD1 (6 bases). The CDR3 has 15 residues. The V gene's germline CDR1 is SGHKS and CDR2 YYEKEE (reference sequence). The V gene lost 0 bases and the J gene lost 4 bases, with 10 bases spanning the gap. The CDR3 here is CASSLGGRRTGELFF. The CDR3, as DNA: TGTGCCAGCAGCTTGGGGGGGCGTCGCACCGGGGAGCTGTTTTTT. Looking up the rest from reference TRBV5-5 and TRBJ2-2 gives the full variable domain: DAGVTQSPTHLIKTRGQQVTLRCSPISGHKSVSWYQQVLGQGPQFIFQYYEKEERGRGNFPDRFSARQFPNYSSELNVNALLLGDSALYLCASSLGGRRTGELFFGEGSRLTVL.

CDR3 in amino acids: CASSITSGGGDEQFF. The DNA for the CDR3 is TGTGCCAGTAGTATCACTAGCGGGGGTGGGGATGAGCAGTTCTTC. This chain joins TRBV19 and TRBJ2-1; TRBD2 aligns across 11 bases. This CDR3 has 15 residues. With V trimmed by 3 bases and J by 8 bases, 6 bases remained unmatched. Germline V gene data show CDR1 as LNHDA and CDR2 as SQIVND (reference sequence).

The chain joins TRBV7-2 to TRBJ2-5; TRBD2 might be the D (5 bases). Germline V CDR1 and CDR2: SGHTA, FQGNSA. The germline V and J ends were trimmed by 3 bases and 5 bases, with 13 bases remaining between them. The CDR3 spans 14 residues. CDR3 nucleotide sequence: TGTGCCAGCAGCTTTGGTAGCCCGGGGGAGACCCAGTACTTC. Amino acid sequence: CASSFGSPGETQYF.

The sample holds one count of this clone. The chain carries TRBV7-9 and TRBJ1-4; D perhaps matches TRBD1 (5 bases). V was trimmed by 4 bases and J by 3 bases, leaving 12 bases between them. Per germline, CDR1 SEHNR and CDR2 FQNEAQ (reference sequence). The CDR3 covers 15 residues. The CDR3 loop reads CASSSNGGANEKLFF. CDR3 coding DNA: TGTGCCAGCAGCTCAAACGGGGGAGCTAATGAAAAACTGTTTTTT.

In nucleotides, the CDR3 is TGTGCCAGCAGCCCCAGGGTGTTGACTGGAAACACCATATATTTT. This gives the protein CASSPRVLTGNTIYF. J is TRBJ1-3 and V is TRBV7-2; D is perhaps TRBD1 (5 bases). Looked up from germline, CDR1 is SGHTA and CDR2 is FQGNSA. The V end lost 5 bases, the J end lost 2 bases, and 13 bases lay between the germline ends. There are 15 residues in the CDR3.

V gene TRBV19 combines with J gene TRBJ2-7; 7 bases are a match to TRBD2. This CDR3 has 12 amino acids. The V segment lost 5 bases and the J segment 11 bases; nucleotides outside the gene matches: 9. CDR1 is LNHDA, CDR2 SQIVND, per germline (reference sequence). The CDR3 DNA is TGTGCCAGTAGTGGAGGTCCGGGACTAAAGTACTTC. Translating gives CASSGGPGLKYF.

The chain carries TRBV5-4 and TRBJ1-2; 7 bases are shared with TRBD1. Losses at the gene ends were 4 bases for V and 7 bases for J; bases not matched to a gene: 7. The CDR3 is 13 amino acids. Germline CDR1 and CDR2: SGHNT and YYREEE (reference sequence). The CDR3 is CASSQGELGGYTF. The CDR3 nucleotides are TGTGCCAGCAGCCAGGGGGAGCTAGGTGGCTACACCTTC. The whole variable domain, filled in from reference TRBV5-4 and TRBJ1-2, reads ETGVTQSPTHLIKTRGQQVTLRCSSQSGHNTVSWYQQALGQGPQFIFQYYREEENGRGNFPPRFSGLQFPNYSSELNVNALELDDSALYLCASSQGELGGYTFGSGTRLTVV.

This chain joins TRBV7-6 and TRBJ2-7; TRBD2 matches 9 bases. The CDR3 extends over 16 amino acids. Losses at the gene ends were 4 bases for V and 3 bases for J; bases not matched to a gene: 10. Germline assignment: CDR1 SGHVS and CDR2 FNYEAQ. CDR3 DNA: TGTGCCAGCAGCTCGGGACTAGCAATTAGAGGCTACGAGCAGTACTTC. Translating gives CASSSGLAIRGYEQYF.

The V call is TRBV19, the J call TRBJ2-2, with D possibly matching TRBD1 (6 bases). Germline V lookup: CDR1 LNHDA, CDR2 SQIVND (reference sequence). There are 14 residues in the CDR3. V dropped 5 bases and J dropped 4 bases, with 11 bases sitting between them. As DNA, the CDR3 is TGTGCCAGTAGTGAACTAGGGGGCACCGGGGAGCTGTTTTTT. Amino acids: CASSELGGTGELFF.

The chain couples TRBV6-6 to TRBJ1-5; D is unclear. In germline, CDR1 is MNHNY, CDR2 SVGAGI (reference sequence). Trimming stripped 4 bases from V and 3 bases from J, with 10 bases between. The CDR3 extends over 14 amino acids. DNA of the CDR3: TGTGCCAGCAGTTTCCCTATCGTCAATCAGCCCCAGCATTTT. Translated, it gives CASSFPIVNQPQHF.

V usage is TRBV7-9 and J usage is TRBJ1-2, with 10 bases identical to TRBD1. This CDR3 is built from 17 residues. Germline V CDR1 and CDR2: SEHNR, FQNEAQ (reference sequence). Trimming at V came to 3 bases and at J to 4 bases, leaving 11 bases not matched to a gene. The DNA of the CDR3 is TGTGCCAGCAGCTTCTGGACAGGGGGTTCTCACCCCTATGGCTACACCTTC. Protein product: CASSFWTGGSHPYGYTF.

The chain uses TRBV6-2 or TRBV6-3 and TRBJ2-1, with TRBD1 as a possible D gene (5 bases). The CDR3 sequence is 11 residues long. V was trimmed by 5 bases and J by 12 bases, leaving 11 bases between them. The V gene's germline CDR1 is MNHEY and CDR2 SVGEGT. CDR3 region: CASSQGIGQFF. In nucleotides, the CDR3 is TGTGCCAGCAGTCAGGGCATTGGGCAGTTCTTC.

The table lists this clone with a count of one. The chain uses TRBV7-2 and TRBJ2-1, with 8 bases that match TRBD2. Germline V gene sequence: CDR1 SGHTA, CDR2 FQGNSA. J lost 7 bases, V lost 6 bases, and 11 bases had no gene match. The CDR3 has 15 amino acids. CDR3 sequence: CASSIAGGGWNEQFF. Written as DNA, the CDR3 is TGTGCCAGCAGTATTGCCGGGGGGGGCTGGAATGAGCAGTTCTTC.

This clone was seen just once. The gene calls are TRBV4-2 and TRBJ2-3; 11 bases line up with TRBD2. The CDR3 consists of 16 residues. Germline assignment: CDR1 LGHNA and CDR2 YNFKEQ. V was clipped by 1 base and J by 6 bases; unmatched bases: 6. This CDR3 is CASSQVLAGGTDTQYF. DNA for the CDR3: TGTGCCAGCAGCCAAGTCCTAGCGGGGGGTACGGATACGCAGTATTTT.

This clone was detected once. The chain is built from TRBV2 and TRBJ1-2; unclear D gene. This CDR3 has 14 residues. V was clipped by 4 bases and J by 6 bases, with 15 bases between them. Germline CDR1 and CDR2: SNHLY and FYNNEI. The CDR3 is CASSGTDDRDGYTF. The CDR3 DNA follows: TGTGCCAGCAGTGGGACGGACGACCGGGATGGCTACACCTTC.

This chain uses TRBV19 with TRBJ2-2, with 8 bases fitting TRBD1. The V and J ends lost 6 bases and 1 base, in that order; junction bases with no gene match: 4. Germline CDR1 and CDR2: LNHDA and SQIVND (reference sequence). The CDR3 has 15 residues. CDR3 in DNA: TGTGCCAGTAGGGGACAGGCTATGAACACCGGGGAGCTGTTTTTT. Protein sequence: CASRGQAMNTGELFF.

The chain uses TRBV7-2 and TRBJ1-2; D remains ambiguous. The V gene's germline CDR1 is SGHTA and CDR2 FQGNSA. V was trimmed by 1 base and J by 2 bases, leaving 14 bases between them. The CDR3 spans 16 residues. The CDR3 here is CASSLDRRSHNYGYTF. As DNA, the CDR3 is TGTGCCAGCAGCTTAGACCGTCGAAGTCACAACTATGGCTACACCTTC. The variable domain in full, completed from reference TRBV7-2 and TRBJ1-2, reads GAGVSQSPSNKVTEKGKDVELRCDPISGHTALYWYRQSLGQGLEFLIYFQGNSAPDKSGLPSDRFSAERTGGSVSTLTIQRTQQEDSAVYLCASSLDRRSHNYGYTFGSGTRLTVV.

The chain combines TRBV6-5 with TRBJ1-2; tentative D call: TRBD1 (6 bases). There are 14 residues in the CDR3. The V and J ends lost 2 bases and 2 bases respectively, with 9 bases between them. Germline V gives CDR1 MNHEY, CDR2 SVGAGI. CDR3 sequence reads: CASSYLDRNYGYTF. CDR3 bases: TGTGCCAGCAGTTACCTGGACAGAAACTATGGCTACACCTTC.

The chain joins TRBV7-9 to TRBJ2-3, with 8 bases lining up with TRBD2. This CDR3 has 15 amino acids. Looked up from germline, CDR1 is SEHNR and CDR2 is FQNEAQ (reference sequence). The V and J ends lost 5 bases and 6 bases, in that order; junction bases with no gene match: 10. The CDR3 protein is CASSLQAAGGDTQYF. The DNA for the CDR3 is TGTGCCAGCAGCCTCCAAGCCGCGGGGGGTGATACGCAGTATTTT.

The chain is built from TRBV6-5 and TRBJ1-5; TRBD1 is a possible D gene (5 bases). Per germline, CDR1 MNHEY and CDR2 SVGAGI. With 8 bases removed from V and 4 bases from J, the gap between germline ends came to 12 bases. This CDR3 has 13 residues. For the CDR3, the DNA is TGTGCCAGCTATGGGACGGGAAATCAGCCCCAGCATTTT. Translating gives CASYGTGNQPQHF.

This chain uses TRBV7-9 with TRBJ1-4; D call uncertain. V was trimmed by 0 bases and J by 8 bases, leaving 4 bases between them. The germline V gene has CDR1 SEHNR and CDR2 FQNEAQ (reference sequence). There are 12 residues in the CDR3. The CDR3 nucleotides read TGTGCCAGCAGCTTAGCAAGCGAAAAACTGTTTTTT. Protein: CASSLASEKLFF.

The gene calls are TRBV6-5 and TRBJ2-5; 7 bases are a match to TRBD1. V dropped 9 bases and J dropped 2; count of bases not matched to a gene: 12. Germline values: CDR1 MNHEY, CDR2 SVGAGI. This CDR3 comprises 15 residues. CDR3 region: CASTRTTGPQETQYF. The CDR3 coding sequence is TGTGCCAGTACGAGAACGACAGGGCCACAAGAGACCCAGTACTTC.

This chain uses TRBV27 with TRBJ2-2; 7 bases match TRBD1. Germline CDR1 reads MNHEY; CDR2 reads SMNVEV (reference sequence). The CDR3 is 15 residues long. J gave up 0 bases and V 4 bases, and 2 bases lay outside the gene matches. Written as DNA, the CDR3 is TGTGCCAGCAGTTGGACAGGAGCGAACACCGGGGAGCTGTTTTTT. Translating it yields CASSWTGANTGELFF.

The CDR3 bases are TGTGCCAGCAGCTTCGCGCCTACAGGGGGCTATGGCTACACCTTC. This translates into CASSFAPTGGYGYTF. This chain joins TRBV7-9 and TRBJ1-2; 8 bases are a match to TRBD1. The CDR3 runs 15 residues. Germline-derived CDR1 and CDR2 are SEHNR and FQNEAQ (reference sequence). With V trimmed by 3 bases and J by 4 bases, 7 bases remained unmatched.

V and J are TRBV7-3 and TRBJ1-1; D gene uncertain. V was clipped by 5 bases and J by 7 bases, with 17 bases between them. The germline CDR1 and CDR2 sequences are SGHTA and FQGTGA. The CDR3 covers 14 residues. CDR3 in DNA: TGTGCCAGCAGCAGATCCCCGGACGGAGGTGAAGCTTTCTTT. Translated: CASSRSPDGGEAFF.

In its sample, this clone was seen once. The chain carries TRBV10-3 and TRBJ1-2; no firm D call. Trimming took off 3 bases at V and 2 bases at J, with 10 bases between the two ends. The CDR3 has 14 residues. Germline CDR1 ENHRY, CDR2 SYGVKD. As DNA, the CDR3 is TGTGCCATCAGTGAAGGTCCTACCAACTATGGCTACACCTTC. Translated, it gives CAISEGPTNYGYTF.

The rearrangement uses TRBV24-1 and TRBJ2-3; 7 bases align to TRBD2. The CDR3 is 16 residues long. J was trimmed by 5 bases and V by 5 bases; bases with no gene match: 12. Germline lookup yields CDR1 KGHDR and CDR2 SFDVKD. CDR3: CATSVGGRGGGDTQYF. For the CDR3, the DNA is TGTGCCACCAGTGTTGGTGGGAGGGGCGGAGGAGATACGCAGTATTTT.